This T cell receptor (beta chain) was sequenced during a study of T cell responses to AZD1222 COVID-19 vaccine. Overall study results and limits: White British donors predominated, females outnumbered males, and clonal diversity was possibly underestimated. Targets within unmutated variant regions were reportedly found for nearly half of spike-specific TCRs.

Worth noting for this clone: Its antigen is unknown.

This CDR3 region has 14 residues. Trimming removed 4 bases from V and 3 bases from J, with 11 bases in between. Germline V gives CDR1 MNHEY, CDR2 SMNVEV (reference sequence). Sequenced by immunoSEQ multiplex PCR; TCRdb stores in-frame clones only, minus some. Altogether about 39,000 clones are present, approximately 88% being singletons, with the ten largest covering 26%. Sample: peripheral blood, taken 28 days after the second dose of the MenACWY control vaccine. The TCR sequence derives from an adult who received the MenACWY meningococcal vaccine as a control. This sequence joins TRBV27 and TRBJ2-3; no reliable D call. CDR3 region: CASSSTRVTDTQYF. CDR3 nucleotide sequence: TGTGCCAGCAGTTCGACCCGAGTGACAGATACGCAGTATTTT.